Listed here are 9 T cell receptor beta chains from one sample, sequenced in a study of shared clonotypes between healthy human individuals. Data came from immunoSEQ multiplex PCR; TCRdb stores just in-frame clones and leaves some out. The sample has 300,000 to 350,000 clones, over 70% seen once. The source material was memory CD4+ T cells sorted from blood. Specified subset: CD45RA-negative fraction. These receptors came from a man aged 25-40 years in good health.

The genes are TRBV9 and TRBJ2-7; 9 bases line up with TRBD2. V trimming: 0 bases; J trimming: 3 bases; junction bases outside the gene matches: 7. The length of the CDR3 is 16 residues. Per germline, CDR1 SGDLS and CDR2 YYNGEE. In DNA, the CDR3 is TGTGCCAGCAGCGTAGCCGGGACTAGCCAGAGCTACGAGCAGTACTTC. This sequence encodes CASSVAGTSQSYEQYF.

The V call is TRBV7-2, the J call TRBJ1-5, with a weak D call TRBD1 (5 bases). V shed 1 base and J shed 3 bases, with 7 bases lying between them. Germline V lookup: CDR1 SGHTA, CDR2 FQGNSA. This CDR3 contains 14 residues. The DNA of the CDR3 is TGTGCCAGCAGCTTAGTCGGACACAATCAGCCCCAGCATTTT. Protein product: CASSLVGHNQPQHF. The complete variable domain, with remaining parts taken from reference TRBV7-2 and TRBJ1-5, reads GAGVSQSPSNKVTEKGKDVELRCDPISGHTALYWYRQSLGQGLEFLIYFQGNSAPDKSGLPSDRFSAERTGGSVSTLTIQRTQQEDSAVYLCASSLVGHNQPQHFGDGTRLSIL.

The chain couples TRBV28 to TRBJ2-7; D is unclear. The V end lost 5 bases, the J end lost 6 bases, and 14 bases lay between the germline ends. Germline-derived CDR1 and CDR2 are MDHEN and SYDVKM. The CDR3 extends over 13 amino acids. The CDR3 region is CASSPTSVTEQYF. The DNA of the CDR3 is TGTGCCAGCAGTCCTACGTCGGTTACCGAGCAGTACTTC.

Many counts were recorded for this clone. This sequence joins TRBV5-4 and TRBJ1-2; a weak D match, TRBD1 (6 bases). V lost 5 bases to trimming and J lost 4 bases, with 18 bases between them. The length of the CDR3 is 15 residues. Per germline, CDR1 SGHNT and CDR2 YYREEE (reference sequence). CDR3 loop: CASSLLQGYGYGYTF. As DNA, the CDR3 is TGTGCCAGCAGTTTACTCCAGGGGTACGGCTATGGCTACACCTTC.

There are many counts of this clone. Within the sample, other DNA sequences also encode this same CDR3. The chain uses TRBV7-2 and TRBJ2-5; D gene ambiguous. With 5 bases removed from V and 2 bases from J, the gap between germline ends came to 6 bases. The germline V gene has CDR1 SGHTA and CDR2 FQGNSA. This CDR3 comprises 12 residues. CDR3 sequence: CASSPLQETQYF. CDR3 in DNA: TGTGCCAGCAGCCCACTTCAAGAGACCCAGTACTTC. The full variable domain, completed using reference TRBV7-2 and TRBJ2-5, is GAGVSQSPSNKVTEKGKDVELRCDPISGHTALYWYRQSLGQGLEFLIYFQGNSAPDKSGLPSDRFSAERTGGSVSTLTIQRTQQEDSAVYLCASSPLQETQYFGPGTRLLVL.

This chain links TRBV7-9 with TRBJ1-1, with unresolved D. Germline V gives CDR1 SEHNR, CDR2 FQNEAQ (reference sequence). The germline V and J ends were trimmed by 0 bases and 4 bases, with 12 bases remaining between them. The CDR3 has 15 residues. CDR3 in amino acids: CASSLAGPAGTEAFF. The CDR3 region has the DNA TGTGCCAGCAGCTTAGCTGGGCCCGCGGGCACTGAAGCTTTCTTT.

In its sample, this clone was seen a few times. The genes are TRBV29-1 and TRBJ2-5, with 8 bases that match TRBD1. Trimming removed 6 bases from V and 2 bases from J; junction bases left unmatched: 8. This CDR3 spans 14 amino acids. Germline loops: CDR1 SQVTM, CDR2 ANQGSEA. CDR3 region: CSVGQGSRQETQYF. The CDR3 DNA follows: TGCAGCGTAGGACAGGGTAGCAGGCAAGAGACCCAGTACTTC.

J is TRBJ1-1 and V is TRBV7-7; D gene uncertain. Trimming removed 2 bases from V and 0 bases from J, with 4 bases in between. The CDR3 sequence is 13 residues long. Germline CDR1 is SSHAT and CDR2 is FNYEAQ (reference sequence). The CDR3 loop is CASSLRMNTEAFF. The CDR3 DNA sequence: TGTGCCAGCAGCTTACGGATGAACACTGAAGCTTTCTTT.

In this sample, this clone turned up once. The CDR3 protein is CASRLGTNYEQYF. The DNA for the CDR3 is TGTGCCAGCAGACTCGGGACCAACTACGAGCAGTACTTC. The rearrangement joins TRBV28 to TRBJ2-7; tentatively, D is TRBD1 or TRBD2 (5 bases each). Per the germline V gene, CDR1 is MDHEN and CDR2 is SYDVKM. The ends were cut back, 6 bases at V and 3 bases at J, with 12 bases in the middle. This CDR3 is built from 13 residues.